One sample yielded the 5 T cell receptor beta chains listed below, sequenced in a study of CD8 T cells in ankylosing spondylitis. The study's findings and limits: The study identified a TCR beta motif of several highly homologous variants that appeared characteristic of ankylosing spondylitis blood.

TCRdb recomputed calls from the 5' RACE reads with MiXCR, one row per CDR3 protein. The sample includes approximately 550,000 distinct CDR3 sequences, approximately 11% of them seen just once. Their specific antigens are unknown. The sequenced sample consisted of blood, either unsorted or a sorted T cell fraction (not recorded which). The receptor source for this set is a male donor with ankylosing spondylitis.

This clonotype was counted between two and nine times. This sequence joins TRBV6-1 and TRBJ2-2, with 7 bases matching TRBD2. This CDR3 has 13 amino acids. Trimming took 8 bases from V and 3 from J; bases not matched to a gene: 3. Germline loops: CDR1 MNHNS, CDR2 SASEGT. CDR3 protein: CASGRGDTGELFF. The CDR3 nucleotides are TGTGCCAGCGGGAGGGGAGACACCGGGGAGCTGTTTTTT.

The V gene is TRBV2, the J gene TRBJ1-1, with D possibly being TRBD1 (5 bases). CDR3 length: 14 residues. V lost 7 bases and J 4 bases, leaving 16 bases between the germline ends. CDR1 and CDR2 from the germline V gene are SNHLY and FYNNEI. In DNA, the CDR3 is TGTGCCAGCACCCTGAGGGACGATGGCACTGAAGCTTTCTTT. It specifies CASTLRDDGTEAFF.

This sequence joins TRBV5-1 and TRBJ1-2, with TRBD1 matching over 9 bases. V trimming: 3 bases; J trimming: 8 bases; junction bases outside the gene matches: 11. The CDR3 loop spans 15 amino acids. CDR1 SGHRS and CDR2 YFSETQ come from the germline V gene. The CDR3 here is CASSYLDRGERGYTF. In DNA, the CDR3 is TGCGCCAGCAGCTACCTGGACAGGGGTGAGAGGGGCTACACCTTC.

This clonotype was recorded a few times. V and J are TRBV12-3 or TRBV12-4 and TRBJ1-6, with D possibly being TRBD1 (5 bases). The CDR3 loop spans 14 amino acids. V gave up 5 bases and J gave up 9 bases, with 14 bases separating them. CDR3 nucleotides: TGTGCCAGCAGTCCCGGGGGGGAAGGTTCACCCCTCCACTTT. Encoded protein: CASSPGGEGSPLHF.

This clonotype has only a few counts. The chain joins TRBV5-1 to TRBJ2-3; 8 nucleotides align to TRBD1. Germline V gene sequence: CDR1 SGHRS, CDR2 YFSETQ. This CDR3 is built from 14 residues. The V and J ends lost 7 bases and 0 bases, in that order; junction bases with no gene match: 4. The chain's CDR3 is CASVQGASTDTQYF. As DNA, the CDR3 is TGCGCCAGCGTTCAGGGGGCGAGCACAGATACGCAGTATTTT.